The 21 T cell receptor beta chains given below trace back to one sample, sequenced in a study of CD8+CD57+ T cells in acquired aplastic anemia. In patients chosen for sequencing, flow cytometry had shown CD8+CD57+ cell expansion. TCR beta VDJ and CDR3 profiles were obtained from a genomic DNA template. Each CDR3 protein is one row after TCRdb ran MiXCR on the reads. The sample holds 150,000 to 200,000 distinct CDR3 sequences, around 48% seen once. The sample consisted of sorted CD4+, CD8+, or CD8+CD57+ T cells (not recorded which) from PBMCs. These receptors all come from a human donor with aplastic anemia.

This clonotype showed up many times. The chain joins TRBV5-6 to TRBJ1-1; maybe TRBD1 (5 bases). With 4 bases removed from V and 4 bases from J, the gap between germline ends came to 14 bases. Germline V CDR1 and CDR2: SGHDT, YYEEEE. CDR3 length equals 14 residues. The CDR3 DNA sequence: TGTGCCAGCAGCGGCGCTGTGGGGCCCACTGAAGCTTTCTTT. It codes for CASSGAVGPTEAFF.

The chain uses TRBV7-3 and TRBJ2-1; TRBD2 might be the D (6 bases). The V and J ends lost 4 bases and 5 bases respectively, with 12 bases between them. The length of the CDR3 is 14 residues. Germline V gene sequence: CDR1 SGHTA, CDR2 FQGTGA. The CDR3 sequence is CASSWQGGDNEQFF. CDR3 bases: TGTGCCAGCAGCTGGCAGGGAGGAGACAATGAGCAGTTCTTC.

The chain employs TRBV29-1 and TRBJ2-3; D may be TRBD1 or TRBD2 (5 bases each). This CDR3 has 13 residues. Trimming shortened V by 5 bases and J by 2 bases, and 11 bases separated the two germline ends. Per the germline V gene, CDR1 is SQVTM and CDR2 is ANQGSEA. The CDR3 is CSVSGTNTDTQYF. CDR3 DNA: TGCAGCGTTTCCGGGACCAACACAGATACGCAGTATTTT.

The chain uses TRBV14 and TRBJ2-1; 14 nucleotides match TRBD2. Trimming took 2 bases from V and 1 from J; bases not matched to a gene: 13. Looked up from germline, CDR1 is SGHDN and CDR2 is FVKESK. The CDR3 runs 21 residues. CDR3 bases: TGTGCCAGCAGCCAACTTATCCTTCCGGGGACTAGCGGGGGATCCTACAATGAGCAGTTCTTC. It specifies CASSQLILPGTSGGSYNEQFF.

CDR3 amino acids: CSARDLAGAYEQYF. Here the CDR3 DNA reads TGCAGTGCTAGAGATTTAGCGGGAGCCTACGAGCAGTACTTC. The rearrangement links TRBV20-1 to TRBJ2-7; 9 nucleotides line up with TRBD2. The CDR3 contains 14 residues. V gave up 0 bases and J gave up 2 bases; unmatched junction bases: 2. CDR1 and CDR2 (germline): DFQATT, SNEGSKA (reference sequence).

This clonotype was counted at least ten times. CDR3 protein: CASRWGENTGELFF. DNA of the CDR3: TGTGCCAGTCGGTGGGGGGAGAACACCGGGGAGCTGTTTTTT. The genes are TRBV19 and TRBJ2-2; weak D call: TRBD2 (6 bases). Germline values: CDR1 LNHDA, CDR2 SQIVND (reference sequence). CDR3 length: 14 residues. V lost 8 bases and J 1 base, leaving 11 bases between the germline ends.

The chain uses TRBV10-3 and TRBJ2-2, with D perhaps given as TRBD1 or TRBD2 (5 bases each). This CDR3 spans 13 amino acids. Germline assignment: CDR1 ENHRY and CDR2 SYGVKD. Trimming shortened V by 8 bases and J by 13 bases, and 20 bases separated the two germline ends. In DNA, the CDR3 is TGTGCCATCGGTGGTTCAGGGCCCCGGGGGCTGTTTTTT. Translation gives CAIGGSGPRGLFF.

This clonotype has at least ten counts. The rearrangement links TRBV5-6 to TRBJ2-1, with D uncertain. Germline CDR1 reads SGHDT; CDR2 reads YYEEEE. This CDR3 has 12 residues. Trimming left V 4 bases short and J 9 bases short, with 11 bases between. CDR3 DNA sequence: TGTGCCAGCAGCCTAGTTGCACGTGAGCAGTTCTTC. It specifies CASSLVAREQFF.

CDR3 DNA: TGTGCTAGTGGTTTGGTACAGGGACACGTTCTCTACGAGCAGTACTTC. The encoded protein is CASGLVQGHVLYEQYF. This chain uses TRBV12-5 with TRBJ2-7, with D possibly being TRBD1 (6 bases). The V and J ends lost 0 bases and 3 bases respectively, with 15 bases between them. Germline V gene data show CDR1 as LGHNT and CDR2 as FRNRAP. The CDR3 sequence is 16 residues long.

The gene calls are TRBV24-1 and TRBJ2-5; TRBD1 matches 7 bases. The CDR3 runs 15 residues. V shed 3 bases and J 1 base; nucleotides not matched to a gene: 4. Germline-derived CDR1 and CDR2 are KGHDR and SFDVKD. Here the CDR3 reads CATSDVGTAQETQYF. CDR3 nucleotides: TGTGCCACCAGTGATGTAGGGACAGCCCAAGAGACCCAGTACTTC.

CDR3 in DNA: TGTGCCAGCAGCTTAGTGGCTAGCGGGGAGCTGTTTTTT. This translates into CASSLVASGELFF. V gene TRBV7-6 combines with J gene TRBJ2-2; D call uncertain. With 1 base removed from V and 7 bases from J, the gap between germline ends came to 7 bases. From germline, CDR1 is SGHVS and CDR2 FNYEAQ. This CDR3 contains 13 residues.

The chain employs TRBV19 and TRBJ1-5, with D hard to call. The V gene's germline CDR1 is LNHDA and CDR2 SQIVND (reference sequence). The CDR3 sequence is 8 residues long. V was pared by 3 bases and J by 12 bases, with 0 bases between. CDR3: CASSIQHF. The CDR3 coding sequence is TGTGCCAGTAGTATCCAGCATTTT.

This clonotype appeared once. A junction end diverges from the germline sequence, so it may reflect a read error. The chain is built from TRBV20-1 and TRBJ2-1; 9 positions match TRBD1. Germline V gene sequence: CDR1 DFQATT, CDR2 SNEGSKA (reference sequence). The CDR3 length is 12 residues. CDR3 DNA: TGCAGTGCTGCGACAGGGGGGAATGAGCAGCTCTTC. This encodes CSAATGGNEQLF.

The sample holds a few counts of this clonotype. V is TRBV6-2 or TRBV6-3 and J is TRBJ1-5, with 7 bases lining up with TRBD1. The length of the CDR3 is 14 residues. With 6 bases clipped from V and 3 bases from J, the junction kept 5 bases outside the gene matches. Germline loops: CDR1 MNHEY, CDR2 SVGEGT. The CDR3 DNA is TGTGCCAGCAGCTCGACAGGGACCAATCAGCCCCAGCATTTT. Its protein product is CASSSTGTNQPQHF.

The CDR3 DNA reads as TGTGCCAGCTTTAGACTAGGGCCGCAAGAGACCCAGTACTTC. Translating it yields CASFRLGPQETQYF. The gene calls are TRBV2 and TRBJ2-5, with a tentative D call TRBD2 (6 bases). CDR1 is SNHLY and CDR2 is FYNNEI in the germline V gene. V lost 8 bases and J 2 bases, leaving 15 bases between the germline ends. CDR3 length equals 14 residues.

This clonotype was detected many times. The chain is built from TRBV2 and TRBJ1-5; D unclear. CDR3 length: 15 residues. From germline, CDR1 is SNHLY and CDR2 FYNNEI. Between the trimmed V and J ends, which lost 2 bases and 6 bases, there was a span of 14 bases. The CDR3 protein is CASSEKGSGAQPQHF. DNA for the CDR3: TGTGCCAGCAGTGAAAAAGGGTCGGGCGCTCAGCCCCAGCATTTT. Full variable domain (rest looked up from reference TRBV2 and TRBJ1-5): EPEVTQTPSHQVTQMGQEVILRCVPISNHLYFYWYRQILGQKVEFLVSFYNNEISEKSEIFDDQFSVERPDGSNFTLKIRSTKLEDSAMYFCASSEKGSGAQPQHFGDGTRLSIL.

The CDR3 DNA reads as TGTGCCAGTAGGATATCAGCTAACTATGGCTACACCTTC. Translated: CASRISANYGYTF. The chain carries TRBV19 and TRBJ1-2; no clear D gene. This CDR3 is 13 amino acids long. V dropped 6 bases and J dropped 0 bases, with 8 bases sitting between them. Per the germline V gene, CDR1 is LNHDA and CDR2 is SQIVND (reference sequence).

CDR3 region: CASSSLAGQGSYEQYF. CDR3 in DNA: TGTGCCAGCAGCTCACTAGCGGGACAGGGTTCTTACGAGCAGTACTTC. The chain carries TRBV7-6 and TRBJ2-7, with a tentative D call TRBD2 (10 bases). CDR1 and CDR2 (germline): SGHVS, FNYEAQ. The germline V and J ends were trimmed by 4 bases and 4 bases, with 20 bases remaining between them. The CDR3 totals 16 residues.

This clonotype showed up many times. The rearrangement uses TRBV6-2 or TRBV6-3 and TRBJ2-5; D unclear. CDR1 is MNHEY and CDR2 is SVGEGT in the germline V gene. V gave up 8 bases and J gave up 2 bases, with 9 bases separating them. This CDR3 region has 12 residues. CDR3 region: CASSRVQETQYF. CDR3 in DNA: TGTGCCAGCTCCCGGGTTCAAGAGACCCAGTACTTC.

The CDR3 spells CASSGTGGSGANVLTF. The CDR3, as DNA: TGTGCCAGCAGTGGGACAGGGGGCTCTGGGGCCAACGTCCTGACTTTC. The chain employs TRBV6-4 and TRBJ2-6; 10 positions agree with TRBD1. Looked up from germline, CDR1 is MRHNA and CDR2 is SNTAGT. This CDR3 spans 16 amino acids. With V trimmed by 4 bases and J by 0 bases, 0 bases remained unmatched.

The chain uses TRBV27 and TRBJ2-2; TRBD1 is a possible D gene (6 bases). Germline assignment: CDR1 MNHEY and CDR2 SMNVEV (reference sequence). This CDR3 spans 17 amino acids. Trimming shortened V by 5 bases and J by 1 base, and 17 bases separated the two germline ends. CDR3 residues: CASSSSEGQKNTGELFF. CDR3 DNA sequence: TGTGCCAGCAGTAGTTCCGAGGGACAAAAGAACACCGGGGAGCTGTTTTTT.